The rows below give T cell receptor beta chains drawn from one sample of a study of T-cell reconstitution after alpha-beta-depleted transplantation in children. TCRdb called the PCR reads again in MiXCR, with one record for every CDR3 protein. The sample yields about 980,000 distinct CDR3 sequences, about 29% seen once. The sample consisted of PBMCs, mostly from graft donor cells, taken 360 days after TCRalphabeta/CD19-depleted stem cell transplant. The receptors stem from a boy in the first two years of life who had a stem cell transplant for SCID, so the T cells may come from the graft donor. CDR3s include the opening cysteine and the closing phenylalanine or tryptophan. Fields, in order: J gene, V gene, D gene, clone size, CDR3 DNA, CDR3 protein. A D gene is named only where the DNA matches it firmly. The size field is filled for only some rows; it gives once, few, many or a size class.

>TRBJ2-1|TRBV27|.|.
TGTGCCAGCAGTCTAAGAGGGGGGCTGGACAATGAGCAGTTCTTC
CASSLRGGLDNEQFF
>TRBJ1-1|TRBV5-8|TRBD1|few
TGTGCCAGCAGCTTGGCCGGGACAGGGGGAGCTGAAGCTTTCTTT
CASSLAGTGGAEAFF
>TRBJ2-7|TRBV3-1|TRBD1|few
TGTGCCAGCAGCCAAGATGCAGGGGGCTACGAGCAGTACTTC
CASSQDAGGYEQYF
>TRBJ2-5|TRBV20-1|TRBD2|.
TGCAGTGTCATAGGGGCTAGCGGGGGCAAACAACAAGAGACCCAGTACTTC
CSVIGASGGKQQETQYF
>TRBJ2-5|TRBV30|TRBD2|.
TGTGCCTGGAGTGTACGGCTAGCGGTGGAGACCCAGTACTTC
CAWSVRLAVETQYF
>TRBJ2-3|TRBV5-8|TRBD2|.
TGTGCCAGCAGCTTGGAGTCTAGCGGGGGCCTATACAGCACAGATACGCAGTATTTT
CASSLESSGGLYSTDTQYF
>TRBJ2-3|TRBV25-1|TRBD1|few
TGTGCCAGCAGTGAGGGACAGGGGGCTCTGTCGACAGATACGCAGTATTTT
CASSEGQGALSTDTQYF
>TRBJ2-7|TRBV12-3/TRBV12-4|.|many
TGTGCCAGTCGCGCGGGACAGAGGACTTACGAGCAGTACTTC
CASRAGQRTYEQYF
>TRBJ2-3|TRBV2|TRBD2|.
TGTGCCAGTCGACGTTGGCGGGGGAGCACAGATACGCAGTATTTT
CASRRWRGSTDTQYF
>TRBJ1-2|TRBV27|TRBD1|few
TGTGCCAGCAGTTGGACAGGGGCGGCGAATGGCTACACCTTC
CASSWTGAANGYTF
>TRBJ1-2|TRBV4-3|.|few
TGCGCCAGCAGCCAAGATAGCTCAAACTATGGCTACACCTTC
CASSQDSSNYGYTF
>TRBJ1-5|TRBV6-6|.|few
TGTGCCAGCAGTTTACTAGTTCAGCCCCAGCATTTT
CASSLLVQPQHF
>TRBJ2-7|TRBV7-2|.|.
TGTGCCAGCAGCTTATTTGGGGCGGTCGAGCAGTACTTC
CASSLFGAVEQYF
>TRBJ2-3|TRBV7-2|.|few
TGTGCCAGCAGCTCCAGGGGGGGCCCCCCAGATACGCAGTATTTT
CASSSRGGPPDTQYF
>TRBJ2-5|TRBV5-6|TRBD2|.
TGTGCCAGCAGCTTCAGACTAGCGGGGCACCAGTACTTC
CASSFRLAGHQYF
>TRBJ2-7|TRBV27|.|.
TGTGCCAGCAGTTTATCCTCTGGGGAAGAGGTTTACGAGCAGTACTTC
CASSLSSGEEVYEQYF
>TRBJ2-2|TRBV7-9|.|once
TGTGCCAGCAGCCCGAAAAGCACCGGGGAGCTGTTTTTT
CASSPKSTGELFF
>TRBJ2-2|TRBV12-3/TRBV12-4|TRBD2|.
TGTGCCAGCAGTGCCAACCCCACTAGCGGGGCGAACACCGGGGAGCTGTTTTTT
CASSANPTSGANTGELFF
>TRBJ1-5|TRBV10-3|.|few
TGTGCCATCAGTGAGTCGAAAGGGGGCAATCAGCCCCAGCATTTT
CAISESKGGNQPQHF
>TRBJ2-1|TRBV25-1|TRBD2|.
TGTGCCAGCAGTGAGGGACTAGCGGGGAGCTCCTACAATGAGCAGTTCTTC
CASSEGLAGSSYNEQFF
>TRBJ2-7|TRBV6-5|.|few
TGTGCCAGCAGTTACTCCGGGGGACCGGTCTACGAGCAGTACTTC
CASSYSGGPVYEQYF
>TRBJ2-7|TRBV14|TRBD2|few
TGTGCCAGCAGCCTCGCGGGACTAGCGGCTTCCTACGAGCAGTACTTC
CASSLAGLAASYEQYF
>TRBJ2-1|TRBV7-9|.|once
TGTGCCACCGCCGGTGATGAGCAGTTCTTC
CATAGDEQFF
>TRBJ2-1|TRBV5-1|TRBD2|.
TGCGCCAGCAGCCCCCCCCGACTAGCGGGGGCCCTAGGGGAGCAGTTCTTC
CASSPPRLAGALGEQFF
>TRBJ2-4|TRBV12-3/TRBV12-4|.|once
TGTGCCAGCGCGCCACAGGGTCGGGGAAACATTCAGTACTTC
CASAPQGRGNIQYF
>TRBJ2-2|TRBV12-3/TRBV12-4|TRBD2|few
TGTGCCAGCAGGAAGGGAGGGAGTTTCGGGGAGCTGTTTTTT
CASRKGGSFGELFF
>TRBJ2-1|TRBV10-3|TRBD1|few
TGTGCCATCAGCACGGGACAGGGGACGAATGAGCAGTTCTTC
CAISTGQGTNEQFF
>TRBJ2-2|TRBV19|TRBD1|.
TGTGCCAGTAAGGATTGGACAGGGGACTCCGGGGAGCTGTTTTTT
CASKDWTGDSGELFF
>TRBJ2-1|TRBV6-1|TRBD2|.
TGTGCCAGCAGTGACCTAGCGGGGGGGATCACCAATGAGCAGTTCTTC
CASSDLAGGITNEQFF
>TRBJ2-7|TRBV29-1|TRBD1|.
TGCAGCGTGTCCGGGACAGGGAACGAGCAGTACTTC
CSVSGTGNEQYF
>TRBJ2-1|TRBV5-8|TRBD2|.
TGTGCCAGCAGCTTCCCCCATAGCGGGAGTTACAATGAGCAGTTCTTC
CASSFPHSGSYNEQFF
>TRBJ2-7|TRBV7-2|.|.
TGTGCCAGCAGCCTGCCGGGAGTCCCCTACGAGCAGTACTTC
CASSLPGVPYEQYF
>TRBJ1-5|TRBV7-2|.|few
TGTGCCAGCAGCTGGGTCGTTAATCAGCCCCAGCATTTT
CASSWVVNQPQHF
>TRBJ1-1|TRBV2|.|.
TGTGCCAGCACGTGGCAGTTTGCGTCCGAAGCTTTCTTT
CASTWQFASEAFF
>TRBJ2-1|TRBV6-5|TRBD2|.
TGTGCCACACAGGGACTAGCGGGCATTAATGAGCAGTTCTTC
CATQGLAGINEQFF
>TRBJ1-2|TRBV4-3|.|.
TGCGCCAGCAGCCAAGCCCCCTTAGAGACCCTGAGGGGCTATGGCTACACCTTC
CASSQAPLETLRGYGYTF
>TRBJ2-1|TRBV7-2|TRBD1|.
TGTGCCAGCAGCTTAGAGGGACAGCTCTACAATGAGCAGTTCTTC
CASSLEGQLYNEQFF
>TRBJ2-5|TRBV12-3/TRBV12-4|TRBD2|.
TGTGCCAGCAGATGGACTAGCGGGGCAGAGACCCAGTACTTC
CASRWTSGAETQYF
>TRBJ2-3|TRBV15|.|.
TGTGCCACCAGCAGAGACGAAACAGGGAGGGTCGGAGATACGCAGTATTTT
CATSRDETGRVGDTQYF
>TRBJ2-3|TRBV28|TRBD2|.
TGTGCCAGCAGGTCCCAAGGACTAGCGGGGGGCCGTGGAGATACGCAGTATTTT
CASRSQGLAGGRGDTQYF
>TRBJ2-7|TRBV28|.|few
TGTGCCAGCAGTTTGATACAGACTTCCTACGAGCAGTACTTC
CASSLIQTSYEQYF
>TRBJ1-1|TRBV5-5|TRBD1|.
TGTGCCAGCAGCCCAGACAGGGCGCTGAACACTGAAGCTTTCTTT
CASSPDRALNTEAFF
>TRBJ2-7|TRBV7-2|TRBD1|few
TGTGCCAGCAGTAAGGACAGGGGAAGCACCTACGAGCAGTACTTC
CASSKDRGSTYEQYF
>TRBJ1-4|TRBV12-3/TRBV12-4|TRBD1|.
TGTGCCAGCAGTCCAGAGGGGGCTGTGAATGAAAAACTGTTTTTT
CASSPEGAVNEKLFF
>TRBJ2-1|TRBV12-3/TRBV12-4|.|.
TGTGCCAGCAGTTTAGACCTCCAGACCCCGAACGCCAATGAGCAGTTCTTC
CASSLDLQTPNANEQFF
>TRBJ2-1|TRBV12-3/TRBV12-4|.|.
TGTGCCAGCAGTTTGATCACCCAGGGGAGGGTTAATAATGAGCAGTTCTTC
CASSLITQGRVNNEQFF
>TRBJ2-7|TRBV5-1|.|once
TGCGCCAGCAGCAAACAGGGAAGCTCCTACGAGCAGTACTTC
CASSKQGSSYEQYF